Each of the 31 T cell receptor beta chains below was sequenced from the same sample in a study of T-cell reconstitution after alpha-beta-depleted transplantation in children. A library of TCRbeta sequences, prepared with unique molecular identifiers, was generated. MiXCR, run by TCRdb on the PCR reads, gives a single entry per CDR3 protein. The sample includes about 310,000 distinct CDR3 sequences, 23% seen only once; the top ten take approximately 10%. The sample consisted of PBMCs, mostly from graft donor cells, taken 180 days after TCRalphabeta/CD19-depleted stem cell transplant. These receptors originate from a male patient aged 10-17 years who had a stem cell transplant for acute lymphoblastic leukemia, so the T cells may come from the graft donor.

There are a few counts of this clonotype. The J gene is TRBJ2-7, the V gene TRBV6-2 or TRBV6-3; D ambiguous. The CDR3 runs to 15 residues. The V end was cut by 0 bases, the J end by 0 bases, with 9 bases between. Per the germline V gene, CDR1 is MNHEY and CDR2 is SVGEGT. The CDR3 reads CASSYSMLASYEQYF. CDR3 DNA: TGTGCCAGCAGTTACTCTATGCTCGCCTCCTACGAGCAGTACTTC.

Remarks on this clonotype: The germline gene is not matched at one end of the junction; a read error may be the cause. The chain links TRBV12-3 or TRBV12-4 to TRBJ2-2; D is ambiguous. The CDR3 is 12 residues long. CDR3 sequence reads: CAISSNTGELFF. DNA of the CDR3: TGTGCCATCAGTAGTAACACCGGGGAGCTGTTTTTT.

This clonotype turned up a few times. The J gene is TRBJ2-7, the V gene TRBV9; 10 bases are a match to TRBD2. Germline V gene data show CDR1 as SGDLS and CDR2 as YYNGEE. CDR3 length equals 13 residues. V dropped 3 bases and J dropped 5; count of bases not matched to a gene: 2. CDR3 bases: TGTGCCAGCAGCGGGACTAGCGGAGACGAGCAGTACTTC. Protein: CASSGTSGDEQYF. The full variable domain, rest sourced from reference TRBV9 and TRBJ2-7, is DSGVTQTPKHLITATGQRVTLRCSPRSGDLSVYWYQQSLDQGLQFLIQYYNGEERAKGNILERFSAQQFPDLHSELNLSSLELGDSALYFCASSGTSGDEQYFGPGTRLTVT.

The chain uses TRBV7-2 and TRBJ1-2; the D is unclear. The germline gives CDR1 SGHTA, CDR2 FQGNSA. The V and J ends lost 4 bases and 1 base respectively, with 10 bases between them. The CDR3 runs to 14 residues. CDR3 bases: TGTGCCAGCAGCTGGGGAGCGATTAACTATGGCTACACCTTC. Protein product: CASSWGAINYGYTF.

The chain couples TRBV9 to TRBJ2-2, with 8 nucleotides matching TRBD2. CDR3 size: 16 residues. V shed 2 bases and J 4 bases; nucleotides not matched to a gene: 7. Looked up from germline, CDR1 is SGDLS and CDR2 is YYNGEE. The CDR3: CASSVGGGGITGELFF. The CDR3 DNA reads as TGTGCCAGCAGCGTCGGGGGGGGCGGAATCACCGGGGAGCTGTTTTTT.

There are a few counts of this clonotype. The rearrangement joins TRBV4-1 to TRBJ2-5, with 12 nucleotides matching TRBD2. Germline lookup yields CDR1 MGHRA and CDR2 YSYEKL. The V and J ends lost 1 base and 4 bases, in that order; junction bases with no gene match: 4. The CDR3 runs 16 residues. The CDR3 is CASSQGSLAGGETQYF. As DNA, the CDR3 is TGCGCCAGCAGCCAAGGGTCACTAGCGGGAGGAGAGACCCAGTACTTC.

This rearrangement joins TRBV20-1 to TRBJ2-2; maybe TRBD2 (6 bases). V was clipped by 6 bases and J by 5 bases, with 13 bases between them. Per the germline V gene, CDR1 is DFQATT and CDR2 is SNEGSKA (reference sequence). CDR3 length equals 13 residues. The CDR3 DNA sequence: TGCAGTGCGAAGAGACTAGTTACCGGGGAGCTGTTTTTT. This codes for CSAKRLVTGELFF.

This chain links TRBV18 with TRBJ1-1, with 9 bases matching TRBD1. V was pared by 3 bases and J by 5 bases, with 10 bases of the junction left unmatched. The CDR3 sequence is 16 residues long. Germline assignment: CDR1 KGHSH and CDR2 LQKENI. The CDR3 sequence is CASSPAGTGKGTEAFF. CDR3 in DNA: TGTGCCAGCTCACCCGCCGGGACAGGGAAGGGTACTGAAGCTTTCTTT.

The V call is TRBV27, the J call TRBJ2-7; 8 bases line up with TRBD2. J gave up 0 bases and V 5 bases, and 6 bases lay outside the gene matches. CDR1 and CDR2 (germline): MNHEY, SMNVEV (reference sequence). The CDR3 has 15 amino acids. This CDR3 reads CASSRLASLSYEQYF. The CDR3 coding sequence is TGTGCCAGCAGTAGACTAGCGTCCCTCTCCTACGAGCAGTACTTC.

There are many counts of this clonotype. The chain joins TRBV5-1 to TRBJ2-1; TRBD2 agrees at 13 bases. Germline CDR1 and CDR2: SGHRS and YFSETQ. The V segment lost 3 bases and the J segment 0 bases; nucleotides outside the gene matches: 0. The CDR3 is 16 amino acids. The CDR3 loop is CASSWTSGSSYNEQFF. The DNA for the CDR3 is TGCGCCAGCAGCTGGACTAGCGGGAGCTCCTACAATGAGCAGTTCTTC.

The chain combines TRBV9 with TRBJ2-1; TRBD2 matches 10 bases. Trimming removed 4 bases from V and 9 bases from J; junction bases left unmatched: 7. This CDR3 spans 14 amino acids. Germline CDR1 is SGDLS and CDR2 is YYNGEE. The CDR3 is CASSRTSGQIEQFF. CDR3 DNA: TGTGCCAGCAGCCGGACTAGCGGTCAAATTGAGCAGTTCTTC.

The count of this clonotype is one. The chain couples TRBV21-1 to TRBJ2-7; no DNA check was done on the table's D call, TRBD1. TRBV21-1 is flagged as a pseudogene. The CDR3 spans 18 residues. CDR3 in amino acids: CASSKEILRLGGSYEQYF. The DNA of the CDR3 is TGTGCCAGCAGCAAAGAGATCCTGCGGTTAGGGGGGTCCTACGAGCAGTACTTC.

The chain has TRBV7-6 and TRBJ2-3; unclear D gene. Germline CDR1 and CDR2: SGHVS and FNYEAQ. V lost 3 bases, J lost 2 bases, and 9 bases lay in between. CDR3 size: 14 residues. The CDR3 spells CASSLWEPTDTQYF. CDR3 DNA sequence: TGTGCCAGCAGCTTGTGGGAACCCACAGATACGCAGTATTTT.

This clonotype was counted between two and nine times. Here the CDR3 reads CASSSTGGDSTQYF. In DNA, the CDR3 is TGTGCCAGCAGCTCGACAGGGGGTGACTCTACGCAGTATTTT. The chain carries TRBV7-3 and TRBJ2-3; TRBD1 matches 9 bases. Trimming at V came to 4 bases and at J to 8 bases, leaving 7 bases not matched to a gene. Germline CDR1 reads SGHTA; CDR2 reads FQGTGA. The CDR3 runs to 14 residues.

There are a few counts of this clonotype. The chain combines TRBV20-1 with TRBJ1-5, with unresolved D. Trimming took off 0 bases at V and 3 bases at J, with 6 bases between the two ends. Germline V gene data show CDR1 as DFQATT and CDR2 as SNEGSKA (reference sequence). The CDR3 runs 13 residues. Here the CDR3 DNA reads TGCAGTGCTAGAGACGGGTTCAATCAGCCCCAGCATTTT. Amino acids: CSARDGFNQPQHF.

The chain's CDR3 is CASRAGTGSLSYEQYF. In DNA form, the CDR3 reads TGTGCCAGCAGGGCCGGGACAGGGAGTCTCTCCTACGAGCAGTACTTC. The rearrangement uses TRBV2 and TRBJ2-7; TRBD1 aligns across 9 bases. Germline-derived CDR1 and CDR2 are SNHLY and FYNNEI. CDR3 length: 16 amino acids. The junction had 9 bases not matched to a gene; V was cut back by 6 bases and J by 0 bases.

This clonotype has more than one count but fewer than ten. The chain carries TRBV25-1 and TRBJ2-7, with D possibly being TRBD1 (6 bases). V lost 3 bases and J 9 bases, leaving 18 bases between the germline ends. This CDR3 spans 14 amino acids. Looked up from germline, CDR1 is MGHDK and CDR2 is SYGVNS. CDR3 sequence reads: CASSDQGRGYRQYF. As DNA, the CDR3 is TGTGCCAGCAGTGACCAGGGTAGGGGGTACCGGCAGTACTTC.

The DNA of the CDR3 is TGTGCCAGCAGCCCTCTAGCGGAAGACTACAATGAGCAGTTCTTC. Protein: CASSPLAEDYNEQFF. V and J are TRBV5-6 and TRBJ2-1; 7 nucleotides match TRBD2. The V segment lost 4 bases and the J segment 3 bases; nucleotides outside the gene matches: 7. From germline, CDR1 is SGHDT and CDR2 YYEEEE. This CDR3 has 15 residues.

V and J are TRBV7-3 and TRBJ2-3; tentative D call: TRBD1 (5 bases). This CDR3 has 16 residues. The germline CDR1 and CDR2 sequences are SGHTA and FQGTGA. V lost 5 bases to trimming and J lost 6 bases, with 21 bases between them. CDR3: CASSPSTGYLLDTQYF. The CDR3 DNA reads TGTGCCAGCAGCCCGTCCACAGGTTATCTATTGGATACGCAGTATTTT.

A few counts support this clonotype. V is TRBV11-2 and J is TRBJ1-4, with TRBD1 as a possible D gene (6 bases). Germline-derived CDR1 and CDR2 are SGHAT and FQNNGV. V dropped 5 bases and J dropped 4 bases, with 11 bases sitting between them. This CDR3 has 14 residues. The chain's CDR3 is CASSRGQRNEKLFF. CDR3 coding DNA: TGTGCCAGCAGCCGAGGACAGCGTAATGAAAAACTGTTTTTT. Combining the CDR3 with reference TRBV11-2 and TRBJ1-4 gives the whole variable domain EAGVAQSPRYKIIEKRQSVAFWCNPISGHATLYWYQQILGQGPKLLIQFQNNGVVDDSQLPKDRFSAERLKGVDSTLKIQPAKLEDSAVYLCASSRGQRNEKLFFGSGTQLSVL.

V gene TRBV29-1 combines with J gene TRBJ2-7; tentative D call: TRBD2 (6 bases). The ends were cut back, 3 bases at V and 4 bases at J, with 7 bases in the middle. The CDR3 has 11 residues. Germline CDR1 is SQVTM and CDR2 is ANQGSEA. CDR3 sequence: CSVDAGYEQYF. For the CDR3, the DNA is TGCAGCGTTGACGCGGGGTACGAGCAGTACTTC.

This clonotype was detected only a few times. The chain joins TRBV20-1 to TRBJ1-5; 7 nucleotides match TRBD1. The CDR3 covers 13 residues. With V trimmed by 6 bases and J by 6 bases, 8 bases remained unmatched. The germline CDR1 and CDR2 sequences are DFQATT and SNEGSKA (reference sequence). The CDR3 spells CSANRGWGQPQHF. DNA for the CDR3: TGCAGTGCCAACAGGGGATGGGGTCAGCCCCAGCATTTT.

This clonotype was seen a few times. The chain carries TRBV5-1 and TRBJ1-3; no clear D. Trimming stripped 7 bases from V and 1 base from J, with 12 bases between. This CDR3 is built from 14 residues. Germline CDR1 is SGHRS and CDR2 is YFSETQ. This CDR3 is CASGSEKSGNTIYF. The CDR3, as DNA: TGCGCCAGCGGGTCGGAGAAATCTGGAAACACCATATATTTT.

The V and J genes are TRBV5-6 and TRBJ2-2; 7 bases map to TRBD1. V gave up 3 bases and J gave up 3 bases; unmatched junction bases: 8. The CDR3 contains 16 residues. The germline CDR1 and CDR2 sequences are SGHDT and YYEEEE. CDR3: CASSYGQAGDTGELFF. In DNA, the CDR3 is TGTGCCAGCAGCTACGGACAGGCGGGCGACACCGGGGAGCTGTTTTTT.

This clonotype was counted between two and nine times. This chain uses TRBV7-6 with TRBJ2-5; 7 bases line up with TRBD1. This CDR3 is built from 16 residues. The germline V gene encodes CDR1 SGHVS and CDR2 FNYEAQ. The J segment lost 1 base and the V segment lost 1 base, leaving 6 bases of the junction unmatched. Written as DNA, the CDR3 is TGTGCCAGCAGCTTAGGACCGGGACAGCGCCAAGAGACCCAGTACTTC. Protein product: CASSLGPGQRQETQYF.

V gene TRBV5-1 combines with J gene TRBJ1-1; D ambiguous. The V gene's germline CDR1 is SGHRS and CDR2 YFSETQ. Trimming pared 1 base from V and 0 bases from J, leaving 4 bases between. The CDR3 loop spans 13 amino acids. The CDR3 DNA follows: TGCGCCAGCAGCTTGATAGTGAACACTGAAGCTTTCTTT. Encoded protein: CASSLIVNTEAFF. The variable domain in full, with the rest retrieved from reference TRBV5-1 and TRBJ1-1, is KAGVTQTPRYLIKTRGQQVTLSCSPISGHRSVSWYQQTPGQGLQFLFEYFSETQRNKGNFPGRFSGRQFSNSRSEMNVSTLELGDSALYLCASSLIVNTEAFFGQGTRLTVV.

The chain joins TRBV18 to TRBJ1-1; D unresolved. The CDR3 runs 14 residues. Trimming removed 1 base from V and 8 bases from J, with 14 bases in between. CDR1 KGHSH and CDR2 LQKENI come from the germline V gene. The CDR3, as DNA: TGTGCCAGCTCACCACGAGGAAGGGAGTGGGAAGCTTTCTTT. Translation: CASSPRGREWEAFF. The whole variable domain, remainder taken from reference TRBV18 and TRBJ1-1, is NAGVMQNPRHLVRRRGQEARLRCSPMKGHSHVYWYRQLPEEGLKFMVYLQKENIIDESGMPKERFSAEFPKEGPSILRIQQVVRGDSAAYFCASSPRGREWEAFFGQGTRLTVV.

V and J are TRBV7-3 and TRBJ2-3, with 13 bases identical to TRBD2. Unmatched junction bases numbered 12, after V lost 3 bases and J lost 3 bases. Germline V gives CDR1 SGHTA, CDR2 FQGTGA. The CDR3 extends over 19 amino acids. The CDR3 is CASSLNRGTSGIGTDTQYF. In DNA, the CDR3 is TGTGCCAGCAGCTTGAACAGGGGGACTAGCGGGATTGGAACAGATACGCAGTATTTT.

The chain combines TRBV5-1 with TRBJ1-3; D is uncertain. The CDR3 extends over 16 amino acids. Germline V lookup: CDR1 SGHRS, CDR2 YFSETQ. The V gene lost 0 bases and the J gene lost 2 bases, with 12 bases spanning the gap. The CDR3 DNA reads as TGCGCCAGCAGCTTGGACGTAGGGTTAACTGGAAACACCATATATTTT. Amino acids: CASSLDVGLTGNTIYF.

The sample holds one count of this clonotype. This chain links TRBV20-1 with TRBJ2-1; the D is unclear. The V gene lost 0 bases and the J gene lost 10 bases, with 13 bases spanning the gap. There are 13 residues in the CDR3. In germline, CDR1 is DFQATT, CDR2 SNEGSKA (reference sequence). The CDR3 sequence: CSAREDWCREQFF. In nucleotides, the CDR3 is TGCAGTGCTAGAGAAGACTGGTGCCGGGAGCAGTTCTTC.

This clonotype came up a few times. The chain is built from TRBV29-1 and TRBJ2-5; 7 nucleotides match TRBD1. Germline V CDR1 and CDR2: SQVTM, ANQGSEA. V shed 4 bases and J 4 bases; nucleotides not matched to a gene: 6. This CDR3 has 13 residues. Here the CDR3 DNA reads TGCAGCGTTGTTAGGGGGCGCACAGAGACCCAGTACTTC. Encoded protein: CSVVRGRTETQYF.